This T cell receptor beta chain was identified in a study of patients and donors after allogeneic stem cell transplantation. CDR3 length equals 17 residues. V lost 5 bases to trimming and J lost 0 bases; unmatched junction nucleotides: 10. The V gene's germline CDR1 is SGHTA and CDR2 FQGNSA. TCRdb independently ran MiXCR on the RT-PCR reads; one entry per CDR3 protein. The sample contains 30,000 to 35,000 distinct CDR3 sequences, 6.8% of which appear only once. This clonotype was counted many times. The rearrangement uses TRBV7-2 and TRBJ1-5; 7 nucleotides match TRBD1. Sequenced sample: blood, either unsorted or a sorted T cell fraction (not recorded which). The clonotype comes from a human donor who was either an allogeneic HSCT recipient or a stem cell or donor lymphocyte infusion donor (not recorded which). It is not recorded whose cells these are; they may come from a transplant donor. This chain's CDR3 is CASSPQGGMYSNQPQHF. The CDR3 nucleotides are TGTGCCAGCAGCCCGCAGGGGGGAATGTATAGCAATCAGCCCCAGCATTTT.